The subject of this entry is one T cell receptor beta chain. The antigen is not known. The data derive from a study of cytomegalovirus exposure and HLA in healthy donors. Primers: 60 Vbeta forward and 13 Jbeta reverse. Data came from immunoSEQ multiplex PCR; TCRdb stores just in-frame clones and leaves some out. The sample contains just over 150,000 clones, about 88% of which appear only once. The CDR3 loop spans 13 amino acids. The J segment lost 8 bases and the V segment lost 5 bases, leaving 7 bases of the junction unmatched. Germline V gene sequence: CDR1 MNHEY, CDR2 SVGAGI. These donors counted as nominally healthy when sampled, but unrecorded immune exposures were likely. Study outcomes and limitations: Reportedly, HLA-A and HLA-B alleles of most subjects were accurately predicted from TCR beta. HLA alleles showed associations with approximately 15,000 TCR beta sequences in a later analysis, at a 0.05 false discovery rate. Despite most TCR sequences being rare, some public TCRs occurred in many donors.

This TCR was recovered from a man younger than 35 in good health and CMV-seropositive. This chain uses TRBV6-5 with TRBJ1-1, with 8 bases matching TRBD1. Specimen: PBMCs. The CDR3 loop reads CASSRARGQEAFF. The DNA of the CDR3 is TGTGCCAGCAGTAGGGCCAGGGGGCAAGAAGCTTTCTTT.